The 12 T cell receptor beta chains listed next were all sequenced from one sample in a study of PD-1 blockade in mismatch repair-deficient tumors. Generated by immunoSEQ multiplex PCR, the TCRdb table keeps only in-frame clones and is missing some. Of some 110,000 clones listed, over 60% are singletons. The sequenced sample was peripheral blood, obtained just over 59 weeks after starting pembrolizumab. The receptors were gathered from an adult with mismatch repair-deficient cancer.

This clone was recorded once. The rearrangement joins TRBV5-1 to TRBJ1-2, with D perhaps matching TRBD1 (5 bases). The V end was cut by 5 bases, the J end by 3 bases, with 17 bases between. The CDR3 totals 15 residues. CDR1 and CDR2 from the germline V gene are SGHRS and YFSETQ. The CDR3 loop is CASRDTGAGDYGYTF. In DNA form, the CDR3 reads TGCGCCAGCAGGGATACCGGGGCCGGGGACTATGGCTACACCTTC. Drawing the rest from reference TRBV5-1 and TRBJ1-2, the complete variable domain is KAGVTQTPRYLIKTRGQQVTLSCSPISGHRSVSWYQQTPGQGLQFLFEYFSETQRNKGNFPGRFSGRQFSNSRSEMNVSTLELGDSALYLCASRDTGAGDYGYTFGSGTRLTVV.

The chain couples TRBV28 to TRBJ1-4, with a possible D match to TRBD1 (6 bases). Trimming removed 6 bases from V and 8 bases from J, with 25 bases in between. The length of the CDR3 is 17 residues. Germline V gives CDR1 MDHEN, CDR2 SYDVKM. The chain's CDR3 is CASSPLKSAPGGEKLFF. The CDR3 DNA sequence: TGTGCCAGCAGCCCTCTAAAGAGTGCGCCTGGGGGCGAAAAACTGTTTTTT.

The genes are TRBV10-2 and TRBJ2-1; 12 nucleotides align to TRBD1. The germline gives CDR1 WSHSY, CDR2 SAAADI. The CDR3 extends over 15 amino acids. J lost 7 bases, V lost 6 bases, and 7 bases had no gene match. Here the CDR3 DNA reads TGCGCCAGCAGCCTGGGACAGGGGGCAGGTAATGAGCAGTTCTTC. This codes for CASSLGQGAGNEQFF.

The chain uses TRBV7-8 and TRBJ1-1, with D possibly TRBD1 on 5 matching bases. Germline CDR1 SGHVS, CDR2 FQNEAQ. The CDR3 is 16 residues long. Trimming removed 0 bases from V and 7 bases from J, with 18 bases in between. The CDR3 DNA follows: TGTGCCAGCAGCTTAGCTGCCCGGGACCTTGAACTTGAAGCTTTCTTT. This gives the protein CASSLAARDLELEAFF.

The chain couples TRBV5-4 to TRBJ1-1; 7 nucleotides agree with TRBD1. This CDR3 is built from 15 residues. Germline V gene lookup returns CDR1 SGHNT and CDR2 YYREEE (reference sequence). Trimming at V came to 0 bases and at J to 4 bases, leaving 6 bases not matched to a gene. CDR3 coding DNA: TGTGCCAGCAGCTTGGTTAGGGGGCGGACCACTGAAGCTTTCTTT. Its translation: CASSLVRGRTTEAFF. Full variable domain (outside the CDR3, taken from reference TRBV5-4 and TRBJ1-1): ETGVTQSPTHLIKTRGQQVTLRCSSQSGHNTVSWYQQALGQGPQFIFQYYREEENGRGNFPPRFSGLQFPNYSSELNVNALELDDSALYLCASSLVRGRTTEAFFGQGTRLTVV.

This chain connects TRBV5-4 to TRBJ1-3, with D tentatively TRBD1 (5 bases). CDR3 length: 15 amino acids. V lost 4 bases and J 3 bases, leaving 14 bases between the germline ends. Germline V gene data show CDR1 as SGHNT and CDR2 as YYREEE (reference sequence). CDR3 protein: CASSRGVESGNTIYF. CDR3 DNA sequence: TGTGCCAGCAGCAGGGGTGTGGAGAGTGGAAACACCATATATTTT.

The genes are TRBV9 and TRBJ2-5, with no clear D. This CDR3 contains 14 residues. Germline-derived CDR1 and CDR2 are SGDLS and YYNGEE. Trimming took off 0 bases at V and 1 base at J, with 7 bases between the two ends. The CDR3 region has the DNA TGTGCCAGCAGCGTAGCCAGTCTCCAAGAGACCCAGTACTTC. Its translation: CASSVASLQETQYF.

The V gene is TRBV7-2, the J gene TRBJ2-7; D is ambiguous. V lost 0 bases to trimming and J lost 5 bases, with 2 bases between them. Germline V gene sequence: CDR1 SGHTA, CDR2 FQGNSA. The CDR3 has 11 amino acids. CDR3 nucleotides: TGTGCCAGCAGCTTAGCAGACGAGCAGTACTTC. Amino acid sequence: CASSLADEQYF.

The table lists this clone with a few counts. The chain combines TRBV5-1 with TRBJ2-7; no reliable D call. Germline V gene data show CDR1 as SGHRS and CDR2 as YFSETQ. Trimming removed 4 bases from V and 3 bases from J, with 5 bases in between. The CDR3 sequence is 11 residues long. CDR3 nucleotides: TGCGCCAGCAGCGCAGGCTACGAGCAGTACTTC. It codes for CASSAGYEQYF. The complete variable domain, with remaining parts taken from reference TRBV5-1 and TRBJ2-7, reads KAGVTQTPRYLIKTRGQQVTLSCSPISGHRSVSWYQQTPGQGLQFLFEYFSETQRNKGNFPGRFSGRQFSNSRSEMNVSTLELGDSALYLCASSAGYEQYFGPGTRLTVT.

This chain connects TRBV9 to TRBJ1-5; the D gene is possibly TRBD1 (5 bases). Trimming cost V 5 bases and J 4 bases, with 16 bases left between them. CDR1 and CDR2 (germline): SGDLS, YYNGEE. The CDR3 spans 15 residues. The CDR3 region has the DNA TGTGCCAGCAGTCAAAGCCAGGGATTAAATCAGCCCCAGCATTTT. Translating gives CASSQSQGLNQPQHF.

V gene TRBV11-2 combines with J gene TRBJ1-5; D uncertain. The CDR3 contains 13 residues. Germline CDR1 is SGHAT and CDR2 is FQNNGV. The V gene lost 0 bases and the J gene lost 7 bases, with 7 bases spanning the gap. CDR3 in amino acids: CASSLEQLQPQHF. As DNA, the CDR3 is TGTGCCAGCAGCTTAGAACAGTTACAGCCCCAGCATTTT.

Of note for this clone: This sample also contains other DNA sequences that code for the same CDR3. The chain uses TRBV7-9 and TRBJ1-2; D might be TRBD1 (6 bases). The germline V and J ends were trimmed by 1 base and 6 bases, with 12 bases remaining between them. The CDR3 is 14 amino acids. From germline, CDR1 is SEHNR and CDR2 FQNEAQ (reference sequence). CDR3 coding DNA: TGTGCCAGCAGCTTAGAGGGGGGGTTGCATGGCTACACCTTC. Translating it yields CASSLEGGLHGYTF.